One and the same sample provided the 24 T cell receptor beta chains below, sequenced in a study of T cell changes during pregnancy in multiple sclerosis. Profiled with immunoSEQ multiplex PCR; TCRdb holds only in-frame clones, not every one. The data contain fewer than 65,000 clones, roughly 94% of them singletons. Sequenced here: CD4+ T cells from peripheral blood mononuclear cells, sampled in the third trimester of pregnancy. The receptors originated from a female donor with multiple sclerosis, enrolled in a pregnancy study.

The V and J genes are TRBV2 and TRBJ1-1; D perhaps matches TRBD1 (5 bases). CDR3 size: 14 residues. Trimming shortened V by 4 bases and J by 2 bases, and 11 bases separated the two germline ends. Germline V gene sequence: CDR1 SNHLY, CDR2 FYNNEI. The chain's CDR3 is CASSVVTGNTEAFF. The CDR3 bases are TGTGCCAGCAGTGTGGTCACAGGAAACACTGAAGCTTTCTTT.

This clone was seen only once. The V and J genes are TRBV11-3 and TRBJ1-1; unclear D gene. This CDR3 has 14 amino acids. With 3 bases removed from V and 2 bases from J, the gap between germline ends came to 10 bases. Germline-derived CDR1 and CDR2 are SGHNT and YENEEA. The CDR3 nucleotides are TGTGCCAGCAGCTTGGGAGGAGATAACACTGAAGCTTTCTTT. Its translation is CASSLGGDNTEAFF.

The chain uses TRBV5-1 and TRBJ1-4; D is perhaps TRBD1 (5 bases). CDR1 and CDR2 (germline): SGHRS, YFSETQ. The CDR3 is 14 residues long. Trimming removed 0 bases at V and 5 bases at J, with 8 bases between. CDR3 region: CASSLGGQNEKLFF. In nucleotides, the CDR3 is TGCGCCAGCAGCTTGGGGGGCCAAAATGAAAAACTGTTTTTT.

The chain uses TRBV28 and TRBJ2-1, with D possibly matching TRBD2 (6 bases). CDR1 MDHEN and CDR2 SYDVKM come from the germline V gene. V lost 5 bases and J 8 bases, leaving 13 bases between the germline ends. This CDR3 is 13 amino acids long. In nucleotides, the CDR3 is TGTGCCAGCAGTGACGGGGGAGTAGATGAGCAGTTCTTC. It encodes CASSDGGVDEQFF.

The chain links TRBV19 to TRBJ2-7; D perhaps matches TRBD2 (5 bases). The CDR3 is 16 amino acids. V shed 3 bases and J shed 3 bases, with 18 bases lying between them. Germline V gene lookup returns CDR1 LNHDA and CDR2 SQIVND (reference sequence). CDR3 amino acids: CASSMSVGVTYYEQYF. The CDR3 region has the DNA TGTGCCAGTAGTATGTCGGTCGGGGTAACATACTACGAGCAGTACTTC.

The CDR3 is CASIAGQGFYEQYF. The DNA for the CDR3 is TGTGCCAGCATCGCGGGACAGGGCTTTTACGAGCAGTACTTC. This sequence joins TRBV7-8 and TRBJ2-7, with 9 bases matching TRBD1. Trimming at V came to 7 bases and at J to 4 bases, leaving 8 bases not matched to a gene. CDR1 SGHVS and CDR2 FQNEAQ come from the germline V gene. The CDR3 is 14 residues long.

The gene calls are TRBV11-3 and TRBJ2-1, with a weak D call TRBD2 (6 bases). The V end lost 3 bases, the J end lost 3 bases, and 9 bases lay between the germline ends. Germline V lookup: CDR1 SGHNT, CDR2 YENEEA. The CDR3 totals 14 residues. Here the CDR3 DNA reads TGTGCCAGCAGCTTGTCGGGGGTCTACAATGAGCAGTTCTTC. This sequence encodes CASSLSGVYNEQFF.

V is TRBV11-3 and J is TRBJ2-1; tentatively, D is TRBD2 (6 bases). This CDR3 has 15 residues. V lost 1 base, J lost 9 bases, and 16 bases lay in between. Germline CDR1 is SGHNT and CDR2 is YENEEA. The CDR3 DNA is TGTGCCAGCAGCTTAGGTGCTAGGGAGGAAAGTGAGCAGTTCTTC. This encodes CASSLGAREESEQFF.

The gene calls are TRBV19 and TRBJ2-3, with D perhaps matching TRBD2 (5 bases). CDR1 and CDR2 (germline): LNHDA, SQIVND (reference sequence). The CDR3 length is 13 residues. Trimming removed 3 bases at V and 3 bases at J, with 7 bases between. This CDR3 is CASSMRATDTQYF. In DNA form, the CDR3 reads TGTGCCAGTAGTATGCGGGCAACAGATACGCAGTATTTT.

As for this clone: Distinct nucleotide sequences in the sample also encode this CDR3. V usage is TRBV28 and J usage is TRBJ1-4; no clear D gene. Trimming shortened V by 3 bases and J by 5 bases, and 7 bases separated the two germline ends. CDR3 length: 13 amino acids. Germline lookup yields CDR1 MDHEN and CDR2 SYDVKM. CDR3 in DNA: TGTGCCAGCAGTTTGGGCGGGAATGAAAAACTGTTTTTT. Translation gives CASSLGGNEKLFF.

The chain couples TRBV5-1 to TRBJ2-7, with a possible D match to TRBD1 (6 bases). Germline V gene sequence: CDR1 SGHRS, CDR2 YFSETQ. Trimming took off 5 bases at V and 5 bases at J, with 17 bases between the two ends. CDR3 length: 14 amino acids. This CDR3 reads CASRDGRGVDEQYF. In DNA form, the CDR3 reads TGCGCCAGCAGGGATGGCAGGGGTGTGGACGAGCAGTACTTC.

This chain connects TRBV15 to TRBJ2-4; 8 positions agree with TRBD1. This CDR3 has 18 residues. V dropped 0 bases and J dropped 0; count of bases not matched to a gene: 7. Germline CDR1 is LNHNV and CDR2 is YYDKDF (reference sequence). The CDR3 DNA reads TGTGCCACCAGCAGAGATCGGGCAGGGGGCGTAGCCAAAAACATTCAGTACTTC. Translated: CATSRDRAGGVAKNIQYF.

The chain joins TRBV18 to TRBJ1-5, with 7 positions matching TRBD1. The length of the CDR3 is 14 residues. Unmatched junction bases numbered 1, after V lost 4 bases and J lost 1 base. Per germline, CDR1 KGHSH and CDR2 LQKENI. The CDR3 here is CASSRGQSNQPQHF. The CDR3 DNA reads as TGTGCCAGCTCACGGGGACAGAGCAATCAGCCCCAGCATTTT. The whole variable domain, filled in from reference TRBV18 and TRBJ1-5, reads NAGVMQNPRHLVRRRGQEARLRCSPMKGHSHVYWYRQLPEEGLKFMVYLQKENIIDESGMPKERFSAEFPKEGPSILRIQQVVRGDSAAYFCASSRGQSNQPQHFGDGTRLSIL.

This chain joins TRBV7-9 and TRBJ2-5; D is unresolved. Trimming shortened V by 11 bases and J by 1 base, and 8 bases separated the two germline ends. Germline V lookup: CDR1 SEHNR, CDR2 FQNEAQ (reference sequence). The CDR3 runs 11 residues. For the CDR3, the DNA is TGTGCCTGGCATTTCCAAGAGACCCAGTACTTC. This sequence encodes CAWHFQETQYF.

This chain joins TRBV7-2 and TRBJ1-2, with D perhaps TRBD1 (5 bases). The CDR3 extends over 17 amino acids. V lost 2 bases, J lost 8 bases, and 24 bases lay in between. The germline V gene encodes CDR1 SGHTA and CDR2 FQGNSA. The CDR3 DNA sequence: TGTGCCAGCAGCTTAAAACGAAAGGGACTCAGGACCTGGGGCTACACCTTC. Amino acids: CASSLKRKGLRTWGYTF. Full variable domain (missing parts from reference TRBV7-2 and TRBJ1-2): GAGVSQSPSNKVTEKGKDVELRCDPISGHTALYWYRQSLGQGLEFLIYFQGNSAPDKSGLPSDRFSAERTGGSVSTLTIQRTQQEDSAVYLCASSLKRKGLRTWGYTFGSGTRLTVV.

The rearrangement links TRBV29-1 to TRBJ2-7, with TRBD1 matching over 9 bases. The CDR3 has 15 residues. CDR1 and CDR2 from the germline V gene are SQVTM and ANQGSEA. V shed 4 bases and J 1 base; nucleotides not matched to a gene: 8. CDR3 sequence (DNA): TGCAGCGTTGCTATTACTGGGACAGGGTCCTACGAGCAGTACTTC. Residues: CSVAITGTGSYEQYF.

V is TRBV30 and J is TRBJ2-4; TRBD1 matches at 7 bases. The trim removed 1 base at V and 6 bases at J, leaving 9 bases unmatched. The CDR3 runs 15 residues. Germline CDR1 and CDR2: GTSNPN and SVGIG (reference sequence). CDR3 coding DNA: TGTGCCTGGAGTGGAGACAGGGTCTCGTCAAACATTCAGTACTTC. As protein: CAWSGDRVSSNIQYF.

CDR3 sequence: CASLLGNTIYF. DNA of the CDR3: TGTGCCAGCCTGTTAGGAAACACCATATATTTT. The chain has TRBV6-1 and TRBJ1-3; D is unresolved. The germline V gene encodes CDR1 MNHNS and CDR2 SASEGT. Deletions cut 8 bases from V and 4 bases from J, with 6 bases between. The CDR3 covers 11 residues.

The chain employs TRBV18 and TRBJ1-1; weak D call: TRBD1 (5 bases). Trimming stripped 4 bases from V and 1 base from J, with 10 bases between. Germline CDR1 KGHSH, CDR2 LQKENI. This CDR3 has 14 amino acids. This CDR3 is CASSLKGANTEAFF. CDR3 nucleotide sequence: TGTGCCAGCTCACTGAAAGGGGCGAACACTGAAGCTTTCTTT. Looking up the rest from reference TRBV18 and TRBJ1-1 gives the full variable domain: NAGVMQNPRHLVRRRGQEARLRCSPMKGHSHVYWYRQLPEEGLKFMVYLQKENIIDESGMPKERFSAEFPKEGPSILRIQQVVRGDSAAYFCASSLKGANTEAFFGQGTRLTVV.

CDR3 residues: CASRGQTDTQYF. The CDR3 DNA sequence: TGTGCCAGCAGAGGACAAACAGATACGCAGTATTTT. This chain uses TRBV25-1 with TRBJ2-3; D may be TRBD1 (5 bases). The CDR3 has 12 amino acids. Trimming shortened V by 6 bases and J by 3 bases, and 7 bases separated the two germline ends. CDR1 and CDR2 (germline): MGHDK, SYGVNS.

The V gene is TRBV7-8, the J gene TRBJ1-2; a possible D gene is TRBD1 (6 bases). This CDR3 is built from 13 residues. The germline V gene encodes CDR1 SGHVS and CDR2 FQNEAQ. Deletions cut 1 base from V and 4 bases from J, with 7 bases between. The chain's CDR3 is CASSLDRAYGYTF. The CDR3 coding sequence is TGTGCCAGCAGCTTAGACAGGGCCTATGGCTACACCTTC. The whole variable domain, remainder taken from reference TRBV7-8 and TRBJ1-2, is GAGVSQSPRYKVAKRGQDVALRCDPISGHVSLFWYQQALGQGPEFLTYFQNEAQLDKSGLPSDRFFAERPEGSVSTLKIQRTQQEDSAVYLCASSLDRAYGYTFGSGTRLTVV.

The chain couples TRBV7-3 to TRBJ1-1, with no clear D. In germline, CDR1 is SGHTA, CDR2 FQGTGA. The V end lost 2 bases, the J end lost 2 bases, and 9 bases lay between the germline ends. CDR3 length: 14 amino acids. In DNA form, the CDR3 reads TGTGCCAGCAGCTTATCGTCAGGAAACACTGAAGCTTTCTTT. Translation gives CASSLSSGNTEAFF.

The chain is built from TRBV30 and TRBJ2-2; no definite D call. V shed 3 bases and J shed 4 bases, with 9 bases lying between them. The CDR3 length is 13 residues. Germline V gene data show CDR1 as GTSNPN and CDR2 as SVGIG (reference sequence). The CDR3 reads CAWSSRITGELFF. The CDR3 DNA sequence: TGTGCCTGGAGCTCGAGGATCACCGGGGAGCTGTTTTTT.

The chain couples TRBV7-2 to TRBJ2-3; D not resolved. The length of the CDR3 is 13 residues. The V gene's germline CDR1 is SGHTA and CDR2 FQGNSA. The germline V and J ends were trimmed by 3 bases and 3 bases, with 7 bases remaining between them. The CDR3 region has the DNA TGTGCCAGCAGCTTTCTTAGAACAGATACGCAGTATTTT. It encodes CASSFLRTDTQYF.